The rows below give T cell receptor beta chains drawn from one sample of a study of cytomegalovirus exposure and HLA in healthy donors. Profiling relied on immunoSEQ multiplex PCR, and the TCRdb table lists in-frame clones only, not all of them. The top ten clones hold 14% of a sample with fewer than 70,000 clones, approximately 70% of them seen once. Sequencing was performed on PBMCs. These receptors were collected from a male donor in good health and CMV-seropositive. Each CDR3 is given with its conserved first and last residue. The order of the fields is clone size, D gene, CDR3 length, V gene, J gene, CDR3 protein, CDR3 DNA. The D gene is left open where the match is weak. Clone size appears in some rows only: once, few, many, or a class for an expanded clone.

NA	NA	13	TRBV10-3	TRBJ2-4	CAISGDTPNIQYF	TGTGCCATCAGTGGGGACACCCCAAACATTCAGTACTTC
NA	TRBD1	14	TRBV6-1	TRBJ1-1	CASSARTGDTEAFF	TGTGCCAGCAGTGCTAGGACAGGGGATACTGAAGCTTTCTTT
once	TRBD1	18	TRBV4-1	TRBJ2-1	CASSILTTGGKSYNEQFF	TGCGCCAGCAGCATCCTCACAACAGGGGGCAAATCCTACAATGAGCAGTTCTTC
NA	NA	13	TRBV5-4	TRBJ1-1	CASRPGYGTEAFF	TGTGCCAGCAGACCGGGGTATGGAACTGAAGCTTTCTTT
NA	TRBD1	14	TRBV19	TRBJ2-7	CASSRTGGVYEQYF	TGTGCCAGTAGTAGGACAGGGGGGGTCTACGAGCAGTACTTC
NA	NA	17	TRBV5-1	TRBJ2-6	CASSLEWAISGANVLTF	TGCGCCAGCAGCTTGGAGTGGGCTATCTCTGGGGCCAACGTCCTGACTTTC
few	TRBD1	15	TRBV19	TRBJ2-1	CASTTGVHSYNEQFF	TGTGCCAGTACCACAGGGGTTCACTCCTACAATGAGCAGTTCTTC
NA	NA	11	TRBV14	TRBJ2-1	CASSPARTQFF	TGTGCCAGCAGCCCGGCTAGGACACAGTTCTTC
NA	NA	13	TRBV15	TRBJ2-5	CATSRPPGVTQYF	TGTGCCACCAGCAGACCACCGGGGGTGACCCAGTACTTC
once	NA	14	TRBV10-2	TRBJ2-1	CASSDTGDYNEQFF	TGCGCCAGCAGTGACACCGGGGACTACAATGAGCAGTTCTTC
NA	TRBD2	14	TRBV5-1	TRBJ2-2	CASRAGVRTGGLFF	TGCGCCAGCAGAGCGGGAGTACGGACCGGGGGGCTGTTTTTT
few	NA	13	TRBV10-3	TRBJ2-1	CAISDSGGNEQFF	TGTGCCATCAGTGACTCAGGCGGGAATGAGCAGTTCTTC
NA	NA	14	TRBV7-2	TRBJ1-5	CASTFRQGNQPQHF	TGTGCCAGCACCTTTCGGCAGGGCAATCAGCCCCAGCATTTT
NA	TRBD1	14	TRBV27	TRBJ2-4	CASSLSSQGAIQYF	TGTGCCAGCAGTTTATCCTCCCAGGGGGCGATTCAGTACTTC
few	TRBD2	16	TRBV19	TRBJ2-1	CASSIESGRIRNEQFF	TGTGCCAGTAGTATCGAGAGCGGGAGAATTCGGAATGAGCAGTTCTTC
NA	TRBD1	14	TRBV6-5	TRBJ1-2	CASRSNRGGYGYTF	TGTGCCAGCAGATCCAACAGGGGCGGCTATGGCTACACCTTC
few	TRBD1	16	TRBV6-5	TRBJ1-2	CASSYSGGQGAYGYTF	TGTGCCAGCAGTTACTCTGGGGGGCAGGGGGCGTATGGCTACACCTTC
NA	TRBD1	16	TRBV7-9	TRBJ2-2	CSSSLAGTGKTGELFF	TGTTCCAGCAGCTTGGCCGGGACAGGGAAGACCGGGGAGCTGTTTTTT
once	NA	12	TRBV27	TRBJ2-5	CASSFRGETQYF	TGTGCCAGCAGCTTTCGGGGGGAGACCCAGTACTTC
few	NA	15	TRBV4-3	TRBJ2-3	CASSQVRVSSDTQYF	TGCGCCAGCAGCCAAGTGAGGGTGTCGTCAGATACGCAGTATTTT
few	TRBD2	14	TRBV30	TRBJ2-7	CAWVGLAGGGEQYF	TGTGCCTGGGTAGGACTAGCGGGAGGAGGAGAGCAGTACTTC
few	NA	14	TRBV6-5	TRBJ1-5	CASSYATSDSTQHF	TGTGCCAGCAGTTACGCCACTTCGGACAGCACTCAGCATTTT
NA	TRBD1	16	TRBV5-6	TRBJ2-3	CASSLTDRSPTDTQYF	TGTGCCAGCAGCCTAACGGACAGGAGTCCAACAGATACGCAGTATTTT
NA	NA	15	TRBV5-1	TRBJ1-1	CASSPDATGQHKAFF	TGCGCCAGCAGCCCGGACGCTACGGGACAACATAAAGCTTTCTTT
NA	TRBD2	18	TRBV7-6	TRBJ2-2	CASSLSLAGGTYTGELFF	TGTGCCAGCAGCTTATCGCTAGCGGGGGGGACCTACACCGGGGAGCTGTTTTTT
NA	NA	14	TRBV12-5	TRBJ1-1	CASGLRGMNTEAFF	TGTGCTAGTGGTTTAAGGGGGATGAACACTGAAGCTTTCTTT
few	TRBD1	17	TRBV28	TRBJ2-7	CASSAGTGGSGGYEQYF	TGTGCCAGCAGCGCCGGGACAGGGGGCTCTGGGGGCTACGAGCAGTACTTC
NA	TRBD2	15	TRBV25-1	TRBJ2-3	CASRPTSGSTDTQYF	TGTGCCAGCAGGCCGACTAGCGGATCCACAGATACGCAGTATTTT
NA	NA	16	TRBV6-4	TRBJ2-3	CASSDRRGFGTDTQYF	TGTGCCAGCAGTGACCGACGGGGATTTGGAACAGATACGCAGTATTTT